A single sample is the source of the 20 T cell receptor beta chains below, sequenced in a study of blood T cell repertoires in COVID-19. Using immunoSEQ multiplex PCR, the repertoire was profiled, and TCRdb retains in-frame clones only, with some absent. Of 130,000 to 150,000 clones in the sample, around 86% were seen once. Sequencing input: peripheral blood. Receptors originate from a human donor in a cohort sampled during active COVID-19.

The V call is TRBV7-8, the J call TRBJ2-1; 14 nucleotides line up with TRBD2. CDR3 length: 16 residues. CDR1 and CDR2 (germline): SGHVS, FQNEAQ. J lost 9 bases, V lost 5 bases, and 9 bases had no gene match. The CDR3 DNA reads as TGTGCCAGCAGCCTACCCGGGACTAGCGGGAGATTTGAGCAGTTCTTC. This encodes CASSLPGTSGRFEQFF.

This rearrangement joins TRBV4-1 to TRBJ2-7; TRBD2 aligns across 8 bases. The CDR3 consists of 15 residues. V dropped 0 bases and J dropped 12; count of bases not matched to a gene: 13. The germline V gene encodes CDR1 MGHRA and CDR2 YSYEKL. The CDR3 coding sequence is TGCGCCAGCAGCCAAGAAGACGGGAGGGCGCCAGAGGCGTACTTC. Its protein product is CASSQEDGRAPEAYF.

V gene TRBV28 combines with J gene TRBJ1-5; 9 bases are shared with TRBD1. Per the germline V gene, CDR1 is MDHEN and CDR2 is SYDVKM. V lost 6 bases and J lost 4; bases outside the gene matches: 10. The CDR3 spans 16 residues. The CDR3 DNA sequence: TGTGCCAGCAGGCTTACCGGGACAGGGTGGAATCAGCCCCAGCATTTT. Its protein product is CASRLTGTGWNQPQHF.

The chain is built from TRBV19 and TRBJ1-1; D unclear. Germline V gene lookup returns CDR1 LNHDA and CDR2 SQIVND (reference sequence). The ends were cut back, 2 bases at V and 3 bases at J, with 7 bases in the middle. This CDR3 is 13 amino acids long. CDR3 nucleotides: TGTGCCAGTAGTATATACCGGGACACTGAAGCTTTCTTT. It translates to CASSIYRDTEAFF.

The chain uses TRBV7-2 and TRBJ2-5, with 7 positions matching TRBD1. The length of the CDR3 is 13 residues. J lost 5 bases, V lost 0 bases, and 0 bases had no gene match. Germline V CDR1 and CDR2: SGHTA, FQGNSA. In DNA form, the CDR3 reads TGTGCCAGCAGCTTAGCACAGGGGGAGACCCAGTACTTC. Amino acids: CASSLAQGETQYF.

The rearrangement uses TRBV5-4 and TRBJ2-5, with TRBD2 matching 10 bases. This CDR3 is built from 15 residues. The V segment lost 4 bases and the J segment 2 bases; nucleotides outside the gene matches: 5. Germline V gives CDR1 SGHNT, CDR2 YYREEE (reference sequence). CDR3 sequence (DNA): TGTGCCAGCAGCATCGGGACTAGCGCTCAAGAGACCCAGTACTTC. This gives the protein CASSIGTSAQETQYF.

V is TRBV19 and J is TRBJ2-7, with D possibly matching TRBD2 (6 bases). The CDR3 runs to 13 residues. The germline CDR1 and CDR2 sequences are LNHDA and SQIVND (reference sequence). V lost 3 bases and J lost 6, with 12 bases in between. Written as DNA, the CDR3 is TGTGCCAGTAGTATGCGGAGGGAGTCCGAGCAGTACTTC. It encodes CASSMRRESEQYF.

The gene calls are TRBV24-1 and TRBJ2-5; 7 bases fit TRBD2. Germline CDR1 and CDR2: KGHDR and SFDVKD. V shed 3 bases and J 5 bases; nucleotides not matched to a gene: 8. CDR3 length equals 15 residues. CDR3 nucleotide sequence: TGTGCCACCAGTGATAGACGGGAGGTGGGTGAGACCCAGTACTTC. Translated, it gives CATSDRREVGETQYF.

V usage is TRBV29-1 and J usage is TRBJ2-3; TRBD2 matches 10 bases. This CDR3 contains 18 residues. Trimming cost V 4 bases and J 0 bases; bases outside gene matches: 13. Germline lookup yields CDR1 SQVTM and CDR2 ANQGSEA. The CDR3 nucleotides read TGCAGCGTTGGCCCGAGACTGCTAGCGGGAGTGAGCACAGATACGCAGTATTTT. It codes for CSVGPRLLAGVSTDTQYF.

By share, this clone ranks as medium-sized (0.01 to 0.1%). The chain joins TRBV13 to TRBJ2-1; 8 nucleotides agree with TRBD2. Per germline, CDR1 PRHDT and CDR2 FYEKMQ (reference sequence). With 3 bases clipped from V and 2 bases from J, the junction kept 6 bases outside the gene matches. The CDR3 totals 16 residues. The CDR3 reads CASSLSTSGAYNEQFF. The CDR3, as DNA: TGTGCCAGCAGCTTGTCCACTAGCGGAGCCTACAATGAGCAGTTCTTC.

The chain uses TRBV2 and TRBJ1-1, with D unresolved. Looked up from germline, CDR1 is SNHLY and CDR2 is FYNNEI. The V and J ends lost 5 bases and 1 base respectively, with 8 bases between them. The CDR3 totals 13 residues. The DNA for the CDR3 is TGTGCCAGCAGTCCAGAGGGGAACACTGAAGCTTTCTTT. It translates to CASSPEGNTEAFF.

This clone showed up just a few times. The rearrangement links TRBV19 to TRBJ1-1, with a weak D call TRBD1 (6 bases). Germline V gene data show CDR1 as LNHDA and CDR2 as SQIVND (reference sequence). This CDR3 comprises 12 residues. The V gene lost 6 bases and the J gene lost 1 base, with 6 bases spanning the gap. CDR3 in DNA: TGTGCCAGTAGGACAGGGAACACTGAAGCTTTCTTT. Its translation: CASRTGNTEAFF.

This clone was counted once. The V call is TRBV4-1, the J call TRBJ2-6, with a possible D match to TRBD1 (6 bases). The V end lost 3 bases, the J end lost 2 bases, and 11 bases lay between the germline ends. The germline CDR1 and CDR2 sequences are MGHRA and YSYEKL. This CDR3 is 16 amino acids long. CDR3 sequence reads: CASSHRQEPGANVLTF. For the CDR3, the DNA is TGCGCCAGCAGCCACAGACAGGAACCTGGGGCCAACGTCCTGACTTTC.

The V gene is TRBV7-2, the J gene TRBJ2-3; 7 bases fit TRBD2. The CDR3 length is 14 residues. CDR1 is SGHTA and CDR2 is FQGNSA in the germline V gene. J gave up 5 bases and V 2 bases, and 4 bases lay outside the gene matches. The CDR3 sequence: CASSLFIAGDTQYF. CDR3 DNA sequence: TGTGCCAGCAGCTTATTCATAGCGGGAGATACGCAGTATTTT.

The genes are TRBV5-4 and TRBJ2-1; tentatively, D is TRBD1 (6 bases). Germline lookup yields CDR1 SGHNT and CDR2 YYREEE (reference sequence). V lost 2 bases and J 0 bases, leaving 12 bases between the germline ends. The CDR3 length is 16 residues. CDR3 sequence: CASSLSGTRSYNEQFF. For the CDR3, the DNA is TGTGCCAGCAGCTTATCTGGGACACGCTCCTACAATGAGCAGTTCTTC. The variable domain in full, with the rest retrieved from reference TRBV5-4 and TRBJ2-1, is ETGVTQSPTHLIKTRGQQVTLRCSSQSGHNTVSWYQQALGQGPQFIFQYYREEENGRGNFPPRFSGLQFPNYSSELNVNALELDDSALYLCASSLSGTRSYNEQFFGPGTRLTVL.

For this clone: The sample contains more than one DNA sequence encoding this CDR3. V usage is TRBV28 and J usage is TRBJ2-5; TRBD1 might be the D (6 bases). The germline V gene has CDR1 MDHEN and CDR2 SYDVKM. The ends were cut back, 5 bases at V and 2 bases at J, with 15 bases in the middle. This CDR3 spans 15 amino acids. In DNA form, the CDR3 reads TGTGCCAGCAGTGGGGGTGGGACATCGCAAGAGACCCAGTACTTC. Translated: CASSGGGTSQETQYF.

This chain uses TRBV14 with TRBJ2-7; D is undetermined. The CDR3 contains 13 residues. Germline loops: CDR1 SGHDN, CDR2 FVKESK. With 1 base removed from V and 3 bases from J, the gap between germline ends came to 7 bases. The CDR3 loop is CASSQGAGYEQYF. In DNA form, the CDR3 reads TGTGCCAGCAGCCAAGGGGCAGGCTACGAGCAGTACTTC.

The chain has TRBV7-2 and TRBJ1-5, with TRBD1 as a possible D gene (6 bases). V lost 1 base and J lost 7, with 14 bases in between. The CDR3 covers 15 residues. CDR1 is SGHTA, CDR2 FQGNSA, per germline. The CDR3 region has the DNA TGTGCCAGCAGCTTAGTTCAAGGGGGGGGCCAGCCCCAGCATTTT. It specifies CASSLVQGGGQPQHF.

V gene TRBV7-9 combines with J gene TRBJ1-4; 10 bases are shared with TRBD1. After removal of 5 bases from V and 2 bases from J, the junction contained 5 bases not matched to a gene. This CDR3 region has 16 residues. Germline lookup yields CDR1 SEHNR and CDR2 FQNEAQ (reference sequence). The CDR3 here is CASSRDRGRTNEKLFF. The CDR3 DNA is TGTGCCAGCAGCCGTGACAGGGGGCGGACTAATGAAAAACTGTTTTTT. Variable domain in full (rest from reference TRBV7-9 and TRBJ1-4): DTGVSQNPRHKITKRGQNVTFRCDPISEHNRLYWYRQTLGQGPEFLTYFQNEAQLEKSRLLSDRFSAERPKGSFSTLEIQRTEQGDSAMYLCASSRDRGRTNEKLFFGSGTQLSVL.

The chain carries TRBV11-3 and TRBJ1-3; the D gene is possibly TRBD1 (5 bases). With 2 bases removed from V and 4 bases from J, the gap between germline ends came to 12 bases. CDR3 size: 15 residues. Germline-derived CDR1 and CDR2 are SGHNT and YENEEA. CDR3 DNA: TGTGCCAGCAGCTTACAAGGACACGAAGGAAACACCATATATTTT. Protein product: CASSLQGHEGNTIYF.